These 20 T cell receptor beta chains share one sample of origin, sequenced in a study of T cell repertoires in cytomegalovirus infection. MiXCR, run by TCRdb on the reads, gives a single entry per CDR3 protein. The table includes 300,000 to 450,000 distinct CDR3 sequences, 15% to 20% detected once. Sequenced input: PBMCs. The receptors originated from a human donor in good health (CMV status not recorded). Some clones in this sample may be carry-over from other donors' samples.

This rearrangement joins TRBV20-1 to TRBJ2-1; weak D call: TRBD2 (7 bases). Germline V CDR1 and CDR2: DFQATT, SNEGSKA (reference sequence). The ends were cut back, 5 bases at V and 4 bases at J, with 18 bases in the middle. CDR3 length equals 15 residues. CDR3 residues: CSAWGRGAGYNEQFF. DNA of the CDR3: TGCAGTGCTTGGGGACGGGGGGCCGGGTACAATGAGCAGTTCTTC.

This CDR3 is CASSLGEYTGELFF. In DNA, the CDR3 is TGTGCCAGCAGTTTAGGCGAATACACCGGGGAGCTGTTTTTT. This chain joins TRBV28 and TRBJ2-2, with D uncertain. The CDR3 covers 14 residues. V was shortened by 2 bases and J by 3 bases, with 7 bases between the two germline ends. The V gene's germline CDR1 is MDHEN and CDR2 SYDVKM.

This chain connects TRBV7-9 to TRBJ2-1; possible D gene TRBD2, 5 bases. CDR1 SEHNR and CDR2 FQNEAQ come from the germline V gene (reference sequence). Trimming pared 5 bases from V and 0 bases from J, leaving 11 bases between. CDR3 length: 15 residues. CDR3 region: CASSAPEGSYNEQFF. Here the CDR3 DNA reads TGTGCCAGCAGCGCCCCCGAGGGCTCCTACAATGAGCAGTTCTTC.

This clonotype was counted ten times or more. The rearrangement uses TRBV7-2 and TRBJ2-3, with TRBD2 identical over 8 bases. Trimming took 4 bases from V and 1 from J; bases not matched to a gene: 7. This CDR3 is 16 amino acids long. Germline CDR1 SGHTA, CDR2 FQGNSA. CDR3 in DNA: TGTGCCAGCAGCTCCCACAGCGGGAGTGGCACAGATACGCAGTATTTT. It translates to CASSSHSGSGTDTQYF.

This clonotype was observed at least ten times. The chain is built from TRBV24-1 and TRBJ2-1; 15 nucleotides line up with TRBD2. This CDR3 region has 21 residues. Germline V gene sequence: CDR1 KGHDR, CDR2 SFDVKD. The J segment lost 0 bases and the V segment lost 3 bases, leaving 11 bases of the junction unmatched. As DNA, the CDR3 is TGTGCCACCAGTGATCCCAGTCCCGGACTAGCGGGGGGGAGCTCCTACAATGAGCAGTTCTTC. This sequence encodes CATSDPSPGLAGGSSYNEQFF.

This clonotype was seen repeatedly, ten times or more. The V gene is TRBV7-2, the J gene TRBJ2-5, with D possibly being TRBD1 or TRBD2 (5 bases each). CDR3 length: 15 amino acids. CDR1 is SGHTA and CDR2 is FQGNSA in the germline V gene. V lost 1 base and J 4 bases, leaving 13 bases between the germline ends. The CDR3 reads CASSLVPPGTETQYF. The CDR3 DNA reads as TGTGCCAGCAGCTTAGTCCCGCCCGGGACAGAGACCCAGTACTTC. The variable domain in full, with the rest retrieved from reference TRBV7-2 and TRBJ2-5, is GAGVSQSPSNKVTEKGKDVELRCDPISGHTALYWYRQSLGQGLEFLIYFQGNSAPDKSGLPSDRFSAERTGGSVSTLTIQRTQQEDSAVYLCASSLVPPGTETQYFGPGTRLLVL.

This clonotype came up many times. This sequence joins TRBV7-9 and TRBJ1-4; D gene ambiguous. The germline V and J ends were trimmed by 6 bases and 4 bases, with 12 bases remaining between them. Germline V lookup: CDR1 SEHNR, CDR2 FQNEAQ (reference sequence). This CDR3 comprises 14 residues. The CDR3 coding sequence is TGTGCCAGCAGTCCAGAGTACTATAATGAAAAACTGTTTTTT. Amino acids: CASSPEYYNEKLFF.

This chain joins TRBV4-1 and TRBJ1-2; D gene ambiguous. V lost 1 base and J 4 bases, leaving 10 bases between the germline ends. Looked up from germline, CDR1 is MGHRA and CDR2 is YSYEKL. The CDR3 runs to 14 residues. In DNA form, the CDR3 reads TGCGCCAGCAGCCAAGTAGGTGTTCCCTATGGCTACACCTTC. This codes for CASSQVGVPYGYTF.

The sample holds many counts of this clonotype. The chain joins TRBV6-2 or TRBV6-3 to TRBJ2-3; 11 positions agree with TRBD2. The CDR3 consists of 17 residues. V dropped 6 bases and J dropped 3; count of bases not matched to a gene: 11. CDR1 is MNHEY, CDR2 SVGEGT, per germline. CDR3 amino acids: CASRRLAGSPGTDTQYF. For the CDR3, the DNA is TGTGCCAGCAGAAGACTAGCGGGATCCCCGGGGACAGATACGCAGTATTTT.

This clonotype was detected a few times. CDR3 region: CASSQEPVGSEADTQYF. Here the CDR3 DNA reads TGCGCCAGCAGCCAAGAACCAGTAGGGAGCGAAGCAGATACGCAGTATTTT. The chain links TRBV4-3 to TRBJ2-3, with a possible D match to TRBD2 (5 bases). Between the trimmed V and J ends, which lost 0 bases and 4 bases, there was a span of 17 bases. Germline CDR1 and CDR2: LGHNA and YSLEER. CDR3 length: 17 residues.

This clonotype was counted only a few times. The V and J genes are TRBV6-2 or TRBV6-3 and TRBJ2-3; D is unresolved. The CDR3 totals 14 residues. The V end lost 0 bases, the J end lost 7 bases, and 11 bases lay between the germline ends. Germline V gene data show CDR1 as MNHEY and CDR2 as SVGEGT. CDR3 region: CASSYSGPSHTQYF. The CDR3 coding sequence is TGTGCCAGCAGTTACTCCGGTCCCAGTCATACGCAGTATTTT.

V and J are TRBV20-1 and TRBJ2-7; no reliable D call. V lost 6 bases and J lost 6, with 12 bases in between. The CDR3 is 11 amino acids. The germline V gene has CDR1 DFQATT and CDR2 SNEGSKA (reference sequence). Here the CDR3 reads CSARGPLEQYF. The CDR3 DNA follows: TGCAGTGCCCGAGGACCCCTCGAGCAGTACTTC.

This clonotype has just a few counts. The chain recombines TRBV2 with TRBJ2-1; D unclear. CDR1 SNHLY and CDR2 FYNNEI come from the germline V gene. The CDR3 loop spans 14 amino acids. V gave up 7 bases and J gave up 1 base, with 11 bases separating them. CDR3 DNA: TGTGCCAGCAATTTGAGGCAGTCCTACAATGAGCAGTTCTTC. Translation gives CASNLRQSYNEQFF.

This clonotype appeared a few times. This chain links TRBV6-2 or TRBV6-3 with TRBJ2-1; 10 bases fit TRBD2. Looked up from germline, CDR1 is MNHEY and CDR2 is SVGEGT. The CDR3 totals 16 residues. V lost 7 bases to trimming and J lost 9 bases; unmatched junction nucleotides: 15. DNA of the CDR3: TGTGCCAGCAATCACTTAGCGGGGGGTTGGGTCGGTGAGCAGTTCTTC. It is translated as CASNHLAGGWVGEQFF.

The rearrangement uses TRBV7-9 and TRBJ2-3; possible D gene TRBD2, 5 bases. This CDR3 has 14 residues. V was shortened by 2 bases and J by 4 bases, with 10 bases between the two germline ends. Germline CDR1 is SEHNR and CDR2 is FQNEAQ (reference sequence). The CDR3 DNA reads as TGTGCCAGCAGCTTACGTGTCGGGGCAGATACGCAGTATTTT. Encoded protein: CASSLRVGADTQYF.

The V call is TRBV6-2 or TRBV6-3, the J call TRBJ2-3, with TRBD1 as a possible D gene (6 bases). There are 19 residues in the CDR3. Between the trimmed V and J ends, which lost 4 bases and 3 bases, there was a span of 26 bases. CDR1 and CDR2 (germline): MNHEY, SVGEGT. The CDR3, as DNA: TGTGCCAGCAGTTTTTCCCCCAACGGACAGCATCCATTAACAGATACGCAGTATTTT. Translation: CASSFSPNGQHPLTDTQYF.

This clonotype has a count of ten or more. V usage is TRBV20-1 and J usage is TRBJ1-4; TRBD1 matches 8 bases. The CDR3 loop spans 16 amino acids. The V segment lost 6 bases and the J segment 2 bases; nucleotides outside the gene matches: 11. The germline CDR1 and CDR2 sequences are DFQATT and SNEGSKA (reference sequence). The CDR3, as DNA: TGCAGTGCGCCGCAGGGGGCTTTGACGACTAATGAAAAACTGTTTTTT. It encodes CSAPQGALTTNEKLFF.

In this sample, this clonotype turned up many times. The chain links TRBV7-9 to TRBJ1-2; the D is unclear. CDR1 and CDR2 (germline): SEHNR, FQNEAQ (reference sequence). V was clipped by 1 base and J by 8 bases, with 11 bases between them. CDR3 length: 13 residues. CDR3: CASSLGALDGYTF. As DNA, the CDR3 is TGTGCCAGCAGCTTAGGAGCCCTGGACGGCTACACCTTC.

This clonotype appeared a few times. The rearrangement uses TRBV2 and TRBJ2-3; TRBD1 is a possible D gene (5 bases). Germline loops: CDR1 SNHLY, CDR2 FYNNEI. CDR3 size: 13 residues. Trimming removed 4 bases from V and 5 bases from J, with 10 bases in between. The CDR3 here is CASSGRTRDTQYF. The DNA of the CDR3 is TGTGCCAGCAGTGGCCGGACACGAGATACGCAGTATTTT.

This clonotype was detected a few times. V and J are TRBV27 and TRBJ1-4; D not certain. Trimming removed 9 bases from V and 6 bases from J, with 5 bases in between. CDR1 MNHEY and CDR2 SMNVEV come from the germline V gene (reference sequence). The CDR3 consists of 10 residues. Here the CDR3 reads CASSDEKLFF. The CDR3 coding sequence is TGTGCCAGTTCAGATGAAAAACTGTTTTTT.